The clone carrying this T cell receptor beta chain was recorded at least ten times. The target antigen is unknown. V was shortened by 3 bases and J by 2 bases, with 15 bases between the two germline ends. CDR1 and CDR2 from the germline V gene are DFQATT and SNEGSKA (reference sequence). The CDR3 consists of 15 residues. The data derive from a study of identical twins. Template switching created a universal primer site, and the cDNA included unique molecular identifiers. TCRdb redid the calling of the 5' RACE reads with MiXCR, one entry per CDR3 protein. The sample has some 300,000 distinct CDR3 sequences; 12% are singletons. Overall study results and limits: Rather than following the same donors, the conclusions depended on cross-sectional statistical analysis.

A further study also used this sample, focusing on yellow fever vaccine responses in identical twins.

Sequenced sample: CD8+ T cells sorted from blood. The gene calls are TRBV20-1 and TRBJ2-3, with D perhaps matching TRBD1 or TRBD2 (7 bases each). The receptor's source is a woman between 18 and 29 years old in good health. This chain's CDR3 is CSARFPGGDTDTQYF. Here the CDR3 DNA reads TGCAGTGCTAGGTTCCCAGGGGGGGACACAGATACGCAGTATTTT.